One T cell receptor (delta chain) is described in this entry. Its antigen is undetermined. This sample was included in a study of Vδ1+ human thymocytes. The study's findings and limits: In the thymus, TRG and TRD repertoires looked highly polyclonal with Gaussian CDR3 lengths. Despite high sort purity, approximately 20% of thymic T cell receptor delta sequences were Vdelta2. Unexpected Vdelta2 sequences could cause misinterpretation of bulk repertoire data.

The V and J ends lost 1 base and 0 bases respectively, with 21 bases between them. Germline V gene data show CDR1 as TSWWSYY and CDR2 as QGS. The CDR3 has 19 residues. Sequences come from RNA converted to cDNA by reverse transcription. Multiplex PCR used pooled V-gene forward primers and a constant-region reverse primer to amplify CDR3s. TCRdb ran CATT on the multiplex PCR reads. The table lists around 60,000 delta-chain clones, more than 13% of them singletons. The clonotype originates from a girl less than two years old who had congenital heart surgery. The sample taken for sequencing was Vdelta1+ gamma-delta thymocytes from the thymus. Subset defined: FACS-sorted CD3+ TCRalphabeta- TCRVdelta1+ TCRVdelta2- thymocytes. The chain employs TRDV1 and TRDJ1, with a tentative D call TRDD1 (5 bases). CDR3 residues: CALGEPRFRRWKYTDKLIF. Here the CDR3 DNA reads TGTGCTCTTGGGGAACCCAGATTCCGTCGGTGGAAATACACCGATAAACTCATCTTT.